What follows are 16 T cell receptor beta chains derived from one specimen sequenced in a study of blood T cell repertoires in COVID-19. Produced via immunoSEQ multiplex PCR; TCRdb's table is partial and in-frame only. The sample includes 310,000 or so clones, around 90% seen only once; the top ten take approximately 1.5%. The sample consisted of PBMCs or T cells enriched from blood (not recorded which). Source of these receptors: a woman in her late teens or twenties with acute COVID-19.

This clone was recorded only once. The chain is built from TRBV27 and TRBJ1-1; 8 nucleotides line up with TRBD1. With 6 bases clipped from V and 4 bases from J, the junction kept 10 bases outside the gene matches. CDR1 is MNHEY and CDR2 is SMNVEV in the germline V gene (reference sequence). The length of the CDR3 is 15 residues. CDR3 in amino acids: CASSLTRTGRTEAFF. In nucleotides, the CDR3 is TGTGCCAGCAGCTTAACCAGGACAGGGCGCACTGAAGCTTTCTTT.

This chain links TRBV27 with TRBJ2-2; 7 bases are shared with TRBD2. The CDR3 spans 17 residues. Germline V gives CDR1 MNHEY, CDR2 SMNVEV (reference sequence). V shed 8 bases, J shed 7 bases, and the junction held 19 bases outside the gene matches. CDR3 coding DNA: TGTGCCAGCCGTAGGTGGGGTAGCGGGTCCCGGAGCGGGGAGCTGTTTTTT. It is translated as CASRRWGSGSRSGELFF.

The chain is built from TRBV11-3 and TRBJ2-5; 13 bases are a match to TRBD2. Germline V gene lookup returns CDR1 SGHNT and CDR2 YENEEA. The CDR3 covers 18 residues. Trimming cost V 1 base and J 4 bases; bases outside gene matches: 9. The CDR3 here is CASSLGTSGRVGSETQYF. CDR3 bases: TGTGCCAGCAGCTTAGGGACTAGCGGGAGAGTTGGGTCAGAGACCCAGTACTTC.

The table lists this clone with a count of one. This chain connects TRBV2 to TRBJ1-6, with TRBD1 matching over 8 bases. CDR1 is SNHLY, CDR2 FYNNEI, per germline. Losses at the gene ends were 6 bases for V and 10 bases for J; bases not matched to a gene: 14. This CDR3 has 16 residues. CDR3 DNA sequence: TGTGCCAGCAGCCGTATTCAGGGGGCCAGGGGGTCACCCCTCCACTTT. It is translated as CASSRIQGARGSPLHF. Together with reference TRBV2 and TRBJ1-6, the CDR3 gives the full variable domain: EPEVTQTPSHQVTQMGQEVILRCVPISNHLYFYWYRQILGQKVEFLVSFYNNEISEKSEIFDDQFSVERPDGSNFTLKIRSTKLEDSAMYFCASSRIQGARGSPLHFGNGTRLTVT.

For the CDR3, the DNA is TGTGCCAGCAGTTGGGGGGGCACAGATACGCAGTATTTT. Translation gives CASSWGGTDTQYF. The chain recombines TRBV12-3 or TRBV12-4 with TRBJ2-3; TRBD2 might be the D (6 bases). There are 13 residues in the CDR3. Trimming pared 4 bases from V and 1 base from J, leaving 6 bases between.

This clone showed up just once. The V gene is TRBV19, the J gene TRBJ1-2; D is possibly TRBD1 (5 bases). From germline, CDR1 is LNHDA and CDR2 SQIVND (reference sequence). The V gene lost 4 bases and the J gene lost 3 bases, with 15 bases spanning the gap. CDR3 size: 15 residues. CDR3 nucleotide sequence: TGTGCCAGTAGTACCCAAGGGGCTGGGCACTATGGCTACACCTTC. Translated, it gives CASSTQGAGHYGYTF. Complete variable domain (other parts from reference TRBV19 and TRBJ1-2): DGGITQSPKYLFRKEGQNVTLSCEQNLNHDAMYWYRQDPGQGLRLIYYSQIVNDFQKGDIAEGYSVSREKKESFPLTVTSAQKNPTAFYLCASSTQGAGHYGYTFGSGTRLTVV.

This chain joins TRBV7-9 and TRBJ1-1, with D unresolved. This CDR3 is built from 13 residues. The germline CDR1 and CDR2 sequences are SEHNR and FQNEAQ (reference sequence). Trimming took 0 bases from V and 10 from J, leaving 12 bases between them. The CDR3: CASSLARSIGAFF. The CDR3 DNA reads TGTGCCAGCAGCTTAGCTCGGTCGATTGGAGCTTTCTTT.

The chain is built from TRBV7-9 and TRBJ2-1; tentative D call: TRBD1 (5 bases). V was cut by 3 bases and J by 4 bases, with 7 bases left in between. The CDR3 consists of 13 residues. In germline, CDR1 is SEHNR, CDR2 FQNEAQ (reference sequence). The CDR3 DNA is TGTGCCAGCAGCTTGACAGTGTACAATGAGCAGTTCTTC. Its protein product is CASSLTVYNEQFF.

The rearrangement uses TRBV4-2 and TRBJ2-7; D might be TRBD2 (5 bases). Germline assignment: CDR1 LGHNA and CDR2 YNFKEQ. The CDR3 runs 14 residues. Trimming pared 0 bases from V and 4 bases from J, leaving 10 bases between. The CDR3, as DNA: TGTGCCAGCAGCCAAGAAAGCCTAGCATACGAGCAGTACTTC. This codes for CASSQESLAYEQYF.

The chain couples TRBV19 to TRBJ1-5; tentatively, D is TRBD1 (5 bases). The CDR3 has 15 residues. From germline, CDR1 is LNHDA and CDR2 SQIVND (reference sequence). V dropped 5 bases and J dropped 4 bases, with 15 bases sitting between them. CDR3: CASSGSGRGNQPQHF. The CDR3 bases are TGTGCCAGTAGTGGCTCAGGGCGCGGTAATCAGCCCCAGCATTTT. Full variable domain (missing parts from reference TRBV19 and TRBJ1-5): DGGITQSPKYLFRKEGQNVTLSCEQNLNHDAMYWYRQDPGQGLRLIYYSQIVNDFQKGDIAEGYSVSREKKESFPLTVTSAQKNPTAFYLCASSGSGRGNQPQHFGDGTRLSIL.

The CDR3 spells CASARQGNEKLFF. The CDR3 DNA reads TGTGCCAGTGCGAGACAGGGAAATGAAAAACTGTTTTTT. The chain has TRBV19 and TRBJ1-4; 7 bases line up with TRBD1. Germline V CDR1 and CDR2: LNHDA, SQIVND (reference sequence). The CDR3 is made up of 13 amino acids. Unmatched junction bases numbered 5, after V lost 8 bases and J lost 5 bases.

This clone appeared a single time. The chain couples TRBV28 to TRBJ2-1; no definite D call. The CDR3 sequence is 19 residues long. V was pared by 7 bases and J by 2 bases, with 27 bases between. Germline lookup yields CDR1 MDHEN and CDR2 SYDVKM. CDR3 residues: CASTPLFGSTPRPYNEQFF. DNA of the CDR3: TGTGCCAGCACCCCTCTTTTTGGTTCTACCCCTCGCCCCTACAATGAGCAGTTCTTC.

The CDR3 reads CASSLQGPAYGYTF. CDR3 nucleotide sequence: TGCGCCAGCAGTTTACAGGGTCCTGCCTATGGCTACACCTTC. This chain uses TRBV5-1 with TRBJ1-2; TRBD1 is a possible D gene (6 bases). The V end was cut by 5 bases, the J end by 4 bases, with 15 bases between. CDR3 size: 14 residues. Germline lookup yields CDR1 SGHRS and CDR2 YFSETQ.

V usage is TRBV10-3 and J usage is TRBJ2-5, with D tentatively TRBD1 (6 bases). With 6 bases removed from V and 3 bases from J, the gap between germline ends came to 11 bases. Germline CDR1 is ENHRY and CDR2 is SYGVKD. This CDR3 is built from 13 residues. CDR3 coding DNA: TGTGCCATCAGAGGGACAAAAAAAGAGACCCAGTACTTC. Amino acids: CAIRGTKKETQYF.

This chain uses TRBV27 with TRBJ2-1, with D possibly TRBD2 on 6 matching bases. Trimming cost V 5 bases and J 6 bases, with 17 bases left between them. The CDR3 has 15 amino acids. CDR1 and CDR2 (germline): MNHEY, SMNVEV (reference sequence). The CDR3 DNA is TGTGCCAGCAGTCCCGGGACTCACCTTAGCAATGAGCAGTTCTTC. This translates into CASSPGTHLSNEQFF.

This clone appeared a single time. The rearrangement links TRBV27 to TRBJ1-1; 8 nucleotides agree with TRBD1. Germline CDR1 and CDR2: MNHEY and SMNVEV (reference sequence). The length of the CDR3 is 18 residues. The ends lost 3 bases at V and 2 bases at J; junction bases unmatched: 14. CDR3 region: CASSLGRGQGGGNTEAFF. CDR3 bases: TGTGCCAGCAGTTTGGGCCGCGGACAGGGTGGAGGAAACACTGAAGCTTTCTTT.